This T cell receptor beta chain was identified in a study of siplizumab effects on memory and regulatory T cells. Study-wide results and caveats: The authors could not assign a naive or memory phenotype to roughly 80-96% of proliferating CD4+ or CD8+ clones. Alloreactive sequences whose origin lay in unstimulated CD4+ memory cells were significantly reduced by siplizumab. A major contribution to the alloresponse seemed to be made by naive T cells, which seemed more diverse than memory cells. Left unconfirmed was the suppressive function of proliferating Tregs from siplizumab cultures.

Profiled with immunoSEQ multiplex PCR; TCRdb holds only in-frame clones, not every one. The sample lists about 100,000 clones, about 94% occurring once. Germline V gene sequence: CDR1 MNHEY, CDR2 SVGAGI. The CDR3 is made up of 14 amino acids. V lost 2 bases to trimming and J lost 1 base, with 5 bases between them. On this clone itself: As yet, its antigen is unknown.

This chain links TRBV6-5 with TRBJ2-2, with D hard to call. The TCR was taken from a human donor in good health. The specimen was non-Treg CD4+ T cells sorted from blood. The CDR3 DNA is TGTGCCAGCAGTTACCGAGAGAACACCGGGGAGCTGTTTTTT. It encodes CASSYRENTGELFF.